Reported below is one T cell receptor beta chain. What antigen it recognizes has not been identified. No clone much larger than this one lies a single base away; base qualities are absent. This entry comes from a study of blood T cell repertoires in COVID-19 (dated by TCRdb to the early 2020s). Background on the whole study: Samples from collaborators originated in the United States, Italy and Spain and spanned both the acute and convalescent phases of COVID-19. Nearly every sample came with metadata listing a de-identified subject ID, COVID-19 status, age in years and sex. The samples were drawn from the first 160 participants of the ongoing ImmuneRACE study and from 950 to 1,500 subjects provided by 6 global collaborators. The dataset comprised deeply sampled blood TCRbeta repertoires from subjects exposed to, actively infected with, or recovered from COVID-19. A freely available public database, intended as a resource for researchers studying the immune response to SARS-CoV-2, is where the repertoires were released. The material from the prospective study consisted of cDNA or gDNA derived from T cells, B-cell-depleted T cells, or PBMCs. HLA class I and class II types, where available, came from metadata supplied by the sample provider rather than from assay-based typing.

The research as a whole found: Clinical and demographic metadata were provided uncurated, with the amount varying by source and participant.

TCRbeta CDR3 regions were amplified from genomic DNA by means of the immunoSEQ Assay, a bias-controlled multiplex PCR. The study's own analysis went as follows. Within the assay, amplification of reference gene primers was used to estimate how many nucleated cells each sample contained. To quantify the absolute abundance of each unique TCRbeta CDR3 rearrangement, sequence reads were collapsed and filtered. For each sample, productive Simpson clonality was calculated by taking the square root of Simpson's diversity index across productive rearrangements. In its TCRdb copy, this immuneACCESS table keeps in-frame sequences only and misses some clones. Where compared with another copy, unresolved V genes explain less than half of these, and the others have no known cause. The D gene and trimming were derived from the DNA, and the V and J assignments and clone size from that table. The sample table lists fewer than 250,000 clones, nearly 85% of them with a count of one. The ten largest clonotypes hold less than 6.5% of the sample.

From its cysteine to its phenylalanine, the CDR3 spans 13 amino acids. The kept DNA is CDR3 alone, 39 bases in frame from the first base. At the junction V is shortened by 5 bases and J by 5 bases; bases outside the gene matches: 5. Each collaborating institution followed its own protocols to collect whole blood in K2EDTA tubes. For TCRbeta analysis, collaborators shipped samples in one of three forms: frozen whole blood, isolated PBMCs, or DNA extracted from either of those sample types. The sequence was collected from a human donor in a cohort sampled during active COVID-19. Rearrangement joined TRBV12-3 or TRBV12-4 to TRBJ2-5; 7 nucleotides in the junction match TRBD2. The sample consisted of peripheral blood. In nucleotide form, the sequence is TGTGCCAGCAGTCTGACTAGCCAGGAGACCCAGTACTTC. Its protein reads: CASSLTSQETQYF.